A selection of T cell receptor beta chains follows, all from one sample in a study of monozygotic twins with inflammatory bowel disease. Using the 5' RACE reads, TCRdb records one entry per CDR3 protein without DNA. Its table lists some 330,000 distinct CDR3 sequences. The sample comprised blood. The receptors stem from a human donor with ulcerative colitis or Crohn's disease, or a healthy co-twin of an affected twin (not recorded which). Both conserved end residues are part of each CDR3.

j_call v_call cdr3_aa
TRBJ2-7 TRBV5-4 CASSLEGQGRRVALEQYF
TRBJ2-7 TRBV5-5 CASTTHGDRIYEQYF
TRBJ2-1 TRBV5-1 CASSSGQGWRDNEQFF
TRBJ1-5 TRBV20-1 CSAGTGGPSQPQHF
TRBJ2-7 TRBV18 CASSPPGRTLYEQYF
TRBJ1-1 TRBV3-1 CASSQDRLGSLNTEAFF
TRBJ2-5 TRBV3-1 CASSQATGVETQYF
TRBJ2-7 TRBV29-1 CSVLRGGYEQYF
TRBJ1-2 TRBV6-6 CASKPGTQGGYTF
TRBJ1-3 TRBV27 CASSFGTLRGEGNTIYF
TRBJ2-7 TRBV13 CASSLGQGGWEQYF
TRBJ2-5 TRBV5-4 CASSLRSGLQETQYF
TRBJ2-4 TRBV11-2 CASSPYASRALAKNIQYF
TRBJ1-5 TRBV6-2/TRBV6-3 CASSFTGTGRRNQPQHF
TRBJ2-5 TRBV2 CASSRFRTSGEETQYF
TRBJ2-1 TRBV7-9 CASSPHKTGAITFF
TRBJ2-4 TRBV12-3/TRBV12-4 CASRDGRKDIQYF
TRBJ1-3 TRBV20-1 CSARAGTGALRLNTIYF
TRBJ1-5 TRBV7-2 CASSLEGRSSNQPQHF
TRBJ2-6 TRBV5-4 CASSSLASGGANVLTF
TRBJ2-7 TRBV6-2/TRBV6-3 CASSLNKIYEQYF
TRBJ1-5 TRBV5-5 CASSFFGDQPQHF
TRBJ2-7 TRBV5-6 CASSWDRVEQYF
TRBJ1-5 TRBV12-3/TRBV12-4 CASSFDRTQPQHF
TRBJ2-2 TRBV6-5 CASSYLGGADTGELFF
TRBJ1-6 TRBV5-6 CASISRQGVWNNSPLHF
TRBJ2-1 TRBV29-1 CSVGQTGQGVYNKQFF
TRBJ2-7 TRBV20-1 CSASRWGSTGNEQYF
TRBJ2-3 TRBV20-1 CSARPSTDTQYF
TRBJ1-4 TRBV3-1 CASSLKTGSSEKLFF
TRBJ2-7 TRBV12-3/TRBV12-4 CASRTIAGQQYF
TRBJ2-3 TRBV29-1 CSVVPLAGGGPLGTQYF
TRBJ1-5 TRBV12-3/TRBV12-4 CASSYAGTPYSNQPQHF
TRBJ2-7 TRBV11-2 CASSLGDRAGEQYF
TRBJ2-7 TRBV6-5 CASSYNQGTGSSYEQYF
TRBJ1-6 TRBV6-5 CASSWRGLYNSPLHF
TRBJ2-7 TRBV12-3/TRBV12-4 CASRTSGAYEQYF
TRBJ2-1 TRBV11-3 CASSLGGSARNPYNEQFF
TRBJ1-1 TRBV19 CASRRIQGAQRTEAFF
TRBJ2-6 TRBV7-2 CASSGQGSGANVLTF
TRBJ1-5 TRBV20-1 CSASPGANQPQHF
TRBJ1-2 TRBV2 CASSETTYGYTF